A selection of T cell receptor beta chains follows, all from one sample in a study of cytomegalovirus exposure and HLA in healthy donors. Only in-frame clones appear in the TCRdb table, and some are missing; sequencing was by immunoSEQ multiplex PCR. In the table there are some 120,000 clones, just under 75% of which are singletons. Sequencing used PBMCs. These receptors all stem from a man in his 60s in good health and CMV-seropositive. The CDR3 runs from the conserved cysteine through the conserved F or W. A D gene is named only where the DNA matches it firmly. Size tells how often a clone was seen (once, few, many) or the class of an expanded clone, and some rows leave it out.

- TRBJ1-1 - 14 TRBV13 TGTGCCAGCAGCTTAGCTGAGGCGAACACTGAAGCTTTCTTT CASSLAEANTEAFF
- TRBJ1-1 - 13 TRBV5-1 TGCGCCAGCAGCTTGTTGACAGACACTGAAGCTTTCTTT CASSLLTDTEAFF
few TRBJ2-5 TRBD1 16 TRBV5-6 TGTGCCAGCAGCTTGGCTGAGACAGGGGGCCGGGGGGAGCAGTACTTC CASSLAETGGRGEQYF
- TRBJ2-5 - 11 TRBV10-1 TGCGCCAGCCCAAGAGAAGAGACCCAGTACTTC CASPREETQYF
few TRBJ1-6 - 17 TRBV19 TGTGCCAGTAGTTCCCGTGGACGGGGCACAGCGGGGTCACCCCTCCACTTT CASSSRGRGTAGSPLHF
- TRBJ2-5 - 14 TRBV2 TGTGCCAGCAGTGTAGCAACGGACCAAGAGACCCAGTACTTC CASSVATDQETQYF
- TRBJ1-3 - 15 TRBV5-1 TGCGCCAGCAGCTTGGTGTCAGACTCTGGAAACACCATATATTTT CASSLVSDSGNTIYF
once TRBJ2-7 TRBD1 17 TRBV5-1 TGCGCCAGCAGTCGGACGGGACAGGCGCGAAGCTCCTACGAGCAGTACTTC CASSRTGQARSSYEQYF
- TRBJ1-3 - 16 TRBV9 TGTGCCAGCAGCGTAGAAGAGGACTCGTTCGGAAACACCATATATTTT CASSVEEDSFGNTIYF
- TRBJ1-2 - 18 TRBV5-6 TGTGCCAGCAGCTCGACCCGACGTGGGCAGGGCGCCGGTCCTGGCTACACCTTC CASSSTRRGQGAGPGYTF
few TRBJ1-1 - 16 TRBV7-9 TGTGCCAGCAGCCCACCCCTGTTAGCGGGGGGCCAAGGGGCTTTCTTT CASSPPLLAGGQGAFF
- TRBJ1-4 TRBD1 13 TRBV2 TGTGCCAGCAGTGGAGAACAGGGGCAAAAACTGTTTTTT CASSGEQGQKLFF
- TRBJ1-4 - 14 TRBV19 TGTGCCAGTAGTATCGACAGGAGTAATGAAAAACTGTTTTTT CASSIDRSNEKLFF
- TRBJ2-3 TRBD2 15 TRBV5-1 TGCGCCAGCAGCTTTGTGGGGGGGGACACAGATACGCAGTATTTT CASSFVGGDTDTQYF
once TRBJ2-1 TRBD2 14 TRBV29-1 TGCAGCGGGGCAGCGGGGGGGCGGTACAATGAGCAGTTCTTC CSGAAGGRYNEQFF
- TRBJ1-5 TRBD1 16 TRBV27 TGTGCCAGCAGTTTCTCAGGGGGCAAAGGCAATCAGCCCCAGCATTTT CASSFSGGKGNQPQHF
few TRBJ1-2 - 12 TRBV25-1 TGTGCCAGCAGTTCGACTATCTATGGCTACACCTTC CASSSTIYGYTF
- TRBJ2-1 - 15 TRBV5-1 TGCGCCAGCAGCCCCGACAGGCTTTCCTACAATGAGCAGTTCTTC CASSPDRLSYNEQFF
few TRBJ2-1 - 13 TRBV2 TGTGCCTCCCACCTACTCGAAGCGGAGGAGCAGTTCTTC CASHLLEAEEQFF
- TRBJ1-2 - 15 TRBV4-1 TGCGCCAGCAGCCAAAGGTACGGAGATAACTATGGCTACACCTTC CASSQRYGDNYGYTF
- TRBJ1-5 - 14 TRBV11-3 TGTGCCAGCAGCTGTAGACTGAGCAATCAGCCCCAGCATTTT CASSCRLSNQPQHF
- TRBJ2-7 - 16 TRBV12-1 TGTGCCAGCAGCCCTCCCTGGACGGGGGGAAAGTACGAGCAGTACTTC CASSPPWTGGKYEQYF
once TRBJ1-2 TRBD1 16 TRBV6-5 TGTGCCAGCAGTTCGATCCGGGACAGGGACTTCTATGGCTACACCTTC CASSSIRDRDFYGYTF
- TRBJ1-6 - 15 TRBV5-8 TGTGCCAGCAGCCCAGGCAGGGGCGGAGGTTCACCCCTCCACTTT CASSPGRGGGSPLHF
few TRBJ1-1 TRBD1 14 TRBV11-2 TGTGCCAGCAGCTTAAAGTCCGACAGGGTTGAAGCTTTCTTT CASSLKSDRVEAFF
- TRBJ1-6 - 16 TRBV9 TGTGCCAGCGGCAGGGATCTGGGGCCCTATAATTCACCCCTCCACTTT CASGRDLGPYNSPLHF
- TRBJ2-3 - 15 TRBV30 TGTGCCTGGAGTGGAGGCCACTCCAACACAGATACGCAGTATTTT CAWSGGHSNTDTQYF
- TRBJ1-1 TRBD1 13 TRBV5-1 TGCGCCAGCAGCCCCGGACAGGGGACTGAAGCTTTCTTT CASSPGQGTEAFF
- TRBJ2-1 - 16 TRBV28 TGTGCCAGCACTCCCTGGGCAGACAGCTCCTACAATGAGCAGTTCTTC CASTPWADSSYNEQFF
- TRBJ1-1 - 13 TRBV19 TGTGCCAGTAGTATCCGCCAGGGCACTGAAGCTTTCTTT CASSIRQGTEAFF
- TRBJ1-1 - 14 TRBV6-1 TGTGCCAGCAGTTCACAGGGTAGGGGCACTGAAGCTTTCTTT CASSSQGRGTEAFF
- TRBJ1-6 - 15 TRBV28 TGTGCCAGCAGTTCCTGGGCTCCATATAATTCACCCCTCCACTTT CASSSWAPYNSPLHF
once TRBJ2-7 TRBD2 15 TRBV9 TGTGCCAGCAGCTCCCTCAGCGGGGGGCCCTACGAGCAGTACTTC CASSSLSGGPYEQYF
- TRBJ2-1 - 12 TRBV4-1 TGCGCCAGCAGTATTGTTTCCAGGGAATTATTCTTC CASSIVSRELFF
- TRBJ2-2 TRBD2 23 TRBV4-2 TGTGCCAGCAGCCAACCCACCGGAGGGGGTCGAGCGGGGGGCACCAAGAACACCGGGGAGCTGTTTTTT CASSQPTGGGRAGGTKNTGELFF
few TRBJ2-7 TRBD1 14 TRBV27 TGTGCCAGCAGCCTTCTTGGACAGGGCGCCGAGCAGTACTTC CASSLLGQGAEQYF
- TRBJ2-2 TRBD1 13 TRBV10-1 TGCGCCAGCGGAGACAGGGGGGCAGGGGAGCTGTTTTTT CASGDRGAGELFF
- TRBJ1-2 - 15 TRBV19 TGTGCCAGTAGTACCCAAAGGCACGCGGGCTATGGCTACACCTTC CASSTQRHAGYGYTF
- TRBJ2-3 TRBD2 16 TRBV7-9 TGTGCCAGCAGCTTAGGAGGGACTAGCGGTTCAGATACGCAGTATTTT CASSLGGTSGSDTQYF
- TRBJ2-7 TRBD1 15 TRBV10-3 TGTGCCATCAATGATGCAGACAGGGGCCCCTACGAGCAGTACTTC CAINDADRGPYEQYF
- TRBJ2-7 TRBD2 14 TRBV5-1 TGCGCCAGCAGCACGGGACTAGCGGCGTACGAGCAGTACTTC CASSTGLAAYEQYF
- TRBJ2-5 TRBD1 13 TRBV7-9 TGTGCCAGCAACAGGGGGCTTCAAGAGACCCAGTACTTC CASNRGLQETQYF
- TRBJ2-1 TRBD2 14 TRBV6-1 TGTGCCACACGGACTAGCGGGGGGGCGGATGAGCAGTTCTTC CATRTSGGADEQFF
- TRBJ2-1 TRBD2 17 TRBV19 TGTGCCAGTAGATCGATTAGCGGGGGGCCTGGGTGGAATGAGCAGTTCTTC CASRSISGGPGWNEQFF
- TRBJ2-5 TRBD1 14 TRBV5-8 TGTGCCAGCAGCTTACAGGGGGCATTGGAGACCCAGTACTTC CASSLQGALETQYF
few TRBJ1-5 - 14 TRBV2 TGTGCCAGCAGTGAAGCGGTGGGCGAACAGCCCCAGCATTTT CASSEAVGEQPQHF
- TRBJ2-1 - 15 TRBV7-3 TGTGCCAGCAGCTTACAAGGGGACAACTACAATGAGCAGTTCTTC CASSLQGDNYNEQFF
- TRBJ1-2 - 18 TRBV28 TGTGCCACCACCGGCCTCGGACCTAAGGCCATGGGGGGCTATGGCTACACCTTC CATTGLGPKAMGGYGYTF
- TRBJ2-2 TRBD1 14 TRBV2 TGTGCCAGCAACGGACAGGGGGACACCGGGGAGCTGTTTTTT CASNGQGDTGELFF
few TRBJ2-3 TRBD1 15 TRBV2 TGTGCCAGCGAGAGGACAGGGGCGGTGACAGATACGCAGTATTTT CASERTGAVTDTQYF
- TRBJ2-1 - 14 TRBV11-3 TGTGCCAGCAGCTTAGGCGCCTCGAGCGGGGAGCAGTTCTTC CASSLGASSGEQFF
many TRBJ1-6 - 16 TRBV6-1 TGTGCCAGCAGTGGCACCCAGGTCTCCTATAATTCACCCCTCCACTTT CASSGTQVSYNSPLHF
- TRBJ2-1 TRBD1 15 TRBV5-1 TGCGCCAGCAGCTTGTTTGGACAGGGGGCTGGTGAGCAGTTCTTC CASSLFGQGAGEQFF
- TRBJ1-5 - 12 TRBV19 TGTGCCAGTCGACAAGGCAATCAGCCCCAGCATTTT CASRQGNQPQHF
- TRBJ2-2 TRBD1 16 TRBV7-8 TGTGCCAGCAGCTTATCCACAGGGGGCTACCCCGGGGAGCTGTTTTTT CASSLSTGGYPGELFF
- TRBJ1-1 TRBD1 12 TRBV5-6 TGTGCCAGCAGCTTCGTAGGGGGCGAAGCTTTCTTT CASSFVGGEAFF
- TRBJ2-5 TRBD1 13 TRBV6-5 TGTGCCAGCAGCAGAGACAGGGAAGAGACCCAGTACTTC CASSRDREETQYF
- TRBJ1-6 - 15 TRBV5-5 TGTGCCAGCAGCTTGACAGGCGCCAATAATTCACCCCTCCACTTT CASSLTGANNSPLHF